The 28 T cell receptor beta chains below come from one sample, sequenced in a study of CD8 T cells in Susac syndrome (dated by TCRdb to about 2019). Libraries came from the immunoSEQ multiplex PCR assay. RNA was extracted using the RNeasy kit, and about 0.5 to 1 ug of the RNA was reverse transcribed with random hexamers. TCRdb passed the public sequencing reads through fastp at Q25 and MiXCR, retaining productive beta sequences. Every distinct CDR3 protein forms one entry, paired with its most common genes and DNA. This sample lists some 94,000 distinct CDR3 sequences; roughly 94% were detected once. Approximately 0.3% of the sample rests with the top ten. Specimen: CD4+ T cells from PBMCs. These TCRs come from a human donor with Susac syndrome.

This clonotype was seen only once. The V gene is TRBV9, the J gene TRBJ2-5; possible D gene TRBD2, 5 bases. The CDR3 is 14 residues long. V lost 2 bases and J lost 2, with 10 bases in between. Germline V gene data show CDR1 as SGDLS and CDR2 as YYNGEE. CDR3 loop: CASSVSSSQETQYF. The CDR3 DNA follows: TGTGCCAGCAGCGTGTCTAGCAGTCAAGAGACCCAGTACTTC.

A single count supports this clonotype. The chain combines TRBV3-1 with TRBJ2-3; D perhaps matches TRBD2 (6 bases). The CDR3 spans 15 residues. Germline V lookup: CDR1 LGHDT, CDR2 YNNKEL (reference sequence). Deletions cut 3 bases from V and 3 bases from J, with 13 bases between. CDR3 protein: CASSHGGLKTDTQYF. The CDR3 DNA follows: TGTGCCAGCAGCCACGGGGGTTTGAAAACAGATACGCAGTATTTT.

The J gene is TRBJ1-1, the V gene TRBV29-1; tentative D call: TRBD1 (5 bases). V lost 6 bases to trimming and J lost 10 bases, with 18 bases between them. The CDR3 spans 12 residues. CDR1 is SQVTM, CDR2 ANQGSEA, per germline. The CDR3: CSVNLGGDIAFF. DNA for the CDR3: TGCAGCGTCAACCTCGGGGGGGATATAGCTTTCTTT.

The rearrangement links TRBV20-1 to TRBJ2-1; 10 positions match TRBD1. CDR1 is DFQATT and CDR2 is SNEGSKA in the germline V gene (reference sequence). The CDR3 sequence is 15 residues long. The V and J ends lost 1 base and 7 bases, in that order; junction bases with no gene match: 7. The CDR3 loop reads CSARAGTGVGNEQFF. The CDR3 nucleotides are TGCAGTGCTAGAGCCGGGACAGGGGTGGGGAATGAGCAGTTCTTC.

This clonotype came up once. The genes are TRBV25-1 and TRBJ1-2; D not resolved. The CDR3 is 15 amino acids. Deletions cut 5 bases from V and 4 bases from J, with 17 bases between. Germline V gene lookup returns CDR1 MGHDK and CDR2 SYGVNS. CDR3 nucleotide sequence: TGTGCCAGCAGTTTGTCCGGTTCCCAGCTCTATGGCTACACCTTC. Protein sequence: CASSLSGSQLYGYTF.

The chain employs TRBV4-2 and TRBJ2-4; TRBD2 aligns across 7 bases. The CDR3 extends over 16 amino acids. The V gene's germline CDR1 is LGHNA and CDR2 YNFKEQ. J lost 0 bases, V lost 4 bases, and 6 bases had no gene match. CDR3 nucleotides: TGTGCCAGCAGCCCCGGGGAGGGGCTAGCCAAAAACATTCAGTACTTC. Protein sequence: CASSPGEGLAKNIQYF.

The V and J genes are TRBV25-1 and TRBJ1-4; no clear D. V lost 3 bases and J lost 5, with 13 bases in between. The CDR3 contains 15 residues. Germline V CDR1 and CDR2: MGHDK, SYGVNS. CDR3 loop: CASSEMGGGNEKLFF. The DNA for the CDR3 is TGTGCCAGCAGTGAGATGGGCGGTGGGAATGAAAAACTGTTTTTT.

The genes are TRBV3-1 and TRBJ1-2; unclear D gene. The CDR3 has 13 residues. Looked up from germline, CDR1 is LGHDT and CDR2 is YNNKEL (reference sequence). V gave up 2 bases and J gave up 4 bases, with 8 bases separating them. CDR3 DNA: TGTGCCAGCAGCCAATTCGGTCCCTATGGCTACACCTTC. Translated: CASSQFGPYGYTF.

V usage is TRBV6-5 and J usage is TRBJ1-1, with 7 bases aligning to TRBD1. The V and J ends lost 4 bases and 0 bases, in that order; junction bases with no gene match: 8. Germline CDR1 and CDR2: MNHEY and SVGAGI. This CDR3 has 16 amino acids. The CDR3 reads CASSFQTGRMNTEAFF. The CDR3 DNA sequence: TGTGCCAGCAGTTTTCAGACAGGGCGCATGAACACTGAAGCTTTCTTT.

V is TRBV29-1 and J is TRBJ2-1; 8 nucleotides match TRBD1. Germline CDR1 reads SQVTM; CDR2 reads ANQGSEA. This CDR3 region has 13 residues. The J segment lost 4 bases and the V segment lost 6 bases, leaving 5 bases of the junction unmatched. DNA for the CDR3: TGCAGCGTCTTGACAGGGGCGTACAATGAGCAGTTCTTC. This codes for CSVLTGAYNEQFF.

This chain uses TRBV4-1 with TRBJ1-2; TRBD1 might be the D (6 bases). Germline V gene data show CDR1 as MGHRA and CDR2 as YSYEKL. The CDR3 contains 14 residues. V was clipped by 0 bases and J by 8 bases, with 13 bases between them. The CDR3, as DNA: TGCGCCAGCAGCCAAGAGGGGGCAGGCCGGGGCTACACCTTC. This codes for CASSQEGAGRGYTF.

The chain is built from TRBV25-1 and TRBJ1-1, with TRBD1 as a possible D gene (5 bases). The germline V gene has CDR1 MGHDK and CDR2 SYGVNS. V shed 5 bases and J shed 6 bases, with 19 bases lying between them. The CDR3 runs 15 residues. The CDR3 sequence: CASSPPGGLGPEAFF. The DNA for the CDR3 is TGTGCCAGCAGTCCACCGGGGGGGTTGGGGCCTGAAGCTTTCTTT.

The chain recombines TRBV5-4 with TRBJ2-5; the match to TRBD1 covers 11 bases. After removal of 1 base from V and 2 bases from J, the junction contained 4 bases not matched to a gene. The CDR3 totals 16 residues. Germline values: CDR1 SGHNT, CDR2 YYREEE (reference sequence). DNA for the CDR3: TGTGCCAGCAGCTTGAGGACAGGGGGCCCTCAAGAGACCCAGTACTTC. It is translated as CASSLRTGGPQETQYF. The entire variable domain, with the rest obtained from reference TRBV5-4 and TRBJ2-5, is as follows: ETGVTQSPTHLIKTRGQQVTLRCSSQSGHNTVSWYQQALGQGPQFIFQYYREEENGRGNFPPRFSGLQFPNYSSELNVNALELDDSALYLCASSLRTGGPQETQYFGPGTRLLVL.

The count of this clonotype is one. The chain links TRBV28 to TRBJ1-2, with no clear D. This CDR3 has 15 amino acids. The V end was cut by 2 bases, the J end by 4 bases, with 14 bases between. Germline CDR1 MDHEN, CDR2 SYDVKM. The chain's CDR3 is CASSLAGRETYGYTF. CDR3 coding DNA: TGTGCCAGCAGTTTAGCCGGCAGAGAAACCTATGGCTACACCTTC.

The rearrangement links TRBV5-4 to TRBJ2-2, with 9 bases fitting TRBD1. The CDR3 totals 17 residues. Germline V gene data show CDR1 as SGHNT and CDR2 as YYREEE (reference sequence). V shed 4 bases, J shed 4 bases, and the junction held 11 bases outside the gene matches. In DNA, the CDR3 is TGTGCCAGCAGCCTCGGCCGGGACAGGGCGACCACCGGGGAGCTGTTTTTT. It specifies CASSLGRDRATTGELFF.

The chain recombines TRBV4-1 with TRBJ2-3, with a tentative D call TRBD1 (5 bases). Germline CDR1 and CDR2: MGHRA and YSYEKL. The CDR3 runs 14 residues. The V gene lost 0 bases and the J gene lost 4 bases, with 8 bases spanning the gap. In DNA, the CDR3 is TGCGCCAGCAGCCAAGAAGGGGCCCCAGATACGCAGTATTTT. It specifies CASSQEGAPDTQYF.

The chain joins TRBV2 to TRBJ2-6, with 8 bases identical to TRBD1. CDR1 SNHLY and CDR2 FYNNEI come from the germline V gene. This CDR3 contains 18 residues. After removal of 6 bases from V and 0 bases from J, the junction contained 10 bases not matched to a gene. The CDR3 region has the DNA TGTGCCAGCAGGGTCCTAGGGACAGGCTTCTCTGGGGCCAACGTCCTGACTTTC. Translation: CASRVLGTGFSGANVLTF.

This chain links TRBV19 with TRBJ1-2; 10 nucleotides align to TRBD1. J was trimmed by 6 bases and V by 6 bases; bases with no gene match: 13. Germline V gives CDR1 LNHDA, CDR2 SQIVND (reference sequence). CDR3 length: 16 residues. The CDR3 nucleotides are TGTGCCAGTAGATCTACCCGGACAGGGGGAGGTGATGGCTACACCTTC. It translates to CASRSTRTGGGDGYTF.

The chain employs TRBV20-1 and TRBJ1-1; the D is unclear. The CDR3 spans 16 residues. V was shortened by 3 bases and J by 0 bases, with 17 bases between the two germline ends. Germline values: CDR1 DFQATT, CDR2 SNEGSKA (reference sequence). Here the CDR3 DNA reads TGCAGTGCTAGGCCAGACACCGCCGTAGTGAACACTGAAGCTTTCTTT. This encodes CSARPDTAVVNTEAFF.

The genes are TRBV30 and TRBJ2-1; D gene ambiguous. Germline V CDR1 and CDR2: GTSNPN, SVGIG (reference sequence). This CDR3 is built from 13 residues. V was cut by 7 bases and J by 0 bases, with 10 bases left in between. The DNA for the CDR3 is TGTGCCTTACCAGCAAGCTCCTACAATGAGCAGTTCTTC. Translated, it gives CALPASSYNEQFF.

In its sample, this clonotype was seen once. CDR3 nucleotide sequence: TGCAGTGCCAAGGGGGCTCCCAGCTACGAGCAGTACTTC. This sequence encodes CSAKGAPSYEQYF. This chain connects TRBV20-1 to TRBJ2-7, with 7 bases lining up with TRBD1. The CDR3 loop spans 13 amino acids. From germline, CDR1 is DFQATT and CDR2 SNEGSKA (reference sequence). J was trimmed by 3 bases and V by 6 bases; bases with no gene match: 8.

The chain has TRBV20-1 and TRBJ1-2, with a weak D call TRBD1 (6 bases). Trimming cost V 2 bases and J 3 bases, with 13 bases left between them. CDR1 DFQATT and CDR2 SNEGSKA come from the germline V gene (reference sequence). This CDR3 has 14 residues. This CDR3 is CSARPDRRDYGYTF. CDR3 DNA sequence: TGCAGTGCTAGACCTGACAGGCGGGACTATGGCTACACCTTC.

This sequence joins TRBV12-3 or TRBV12-4 and TRBJ2-3, with TRBD1 as a possible D gene (6 bases). The CDR3 has 16 amino acids. Trimming took 3 bases from V and 4 from J, leaving 17 bases between them. CDR3 loop: CASSFRGSRTADTQYF. The CDR3, as DNA: TGTGCCAGCAGTTTTAGGGGGAGCCGTACCGCAGATACGCAGTATTTT.

V is TRBV5-6 and J is TRBJ2-7, with D hard to call. The germline V and J ends were trimmed by 0 bases and 5 bases, with 12 bases remaining between them. The germline V gene encodes CDR1 SGHDT and CDR2 YYEEEE. There are 14 residues in the CDR3. Here the CDR3 reads CASSLATTAHEQYF. CDR3 nucleotide sequence: TGTGCCAGCAGCTTGGCAACTACCGCCCACGAGCAGTACTTC.

The chain combines TRBV18 with TRBJ2-3; D ambiguous. CDR1 KGHSH and CDR2 LQKENI come from the germline V gene. Trimming shortened V by 6 bases and J by 0 bases, and 16 bases separated the two germline ends. This CDR3 is built from 16 residues. CDR3 nucleotide sequence: TGTGCCAGCTCCCCCCGCGACCTGATCAGCACAGATACGCAGTATTTT. It translates to CASSPRDLISTDTQYF. Full variable domain (missing parts from reference TRBV18 and TRBJ2-3): NAGVMQNPRHLVRRRGQEARLRCSPMKGHSHVYWYRQLPEEGLKFMVYLQKENIIDESGMPKERFSAEFPKEGPSILRIQQVVRGDSAAYFCASSPRDLISTDTQYFGPGTRLTVL.

This chain uses TRBV30 with TRBJ1-1; 7 nucleotides match TRBD1. Trimming at V came to 0 bases and at J to 6 bases, leaving 4 bases not matched to a gene. This CDR3 comprises 13 residues. From germline, CDR1 is GTSNPN and CDR2 SVGIG (reference sequence). The CDR3 DNA reads TGTGCCTGGAGTGTGGAGGGGGCGGCTGAAGCTTTCTTT. It yields the protein CAWSVEGAAEAFF. Full variable domain (rest looked up from reference TRBV30 and TRBJ1-1): SQTIHQWPATLVQPVGSPLSLECTVEGTSNPNLYWYRQAAGRGLQLLFYSVGIGQISSEVPQNLSASRPQDRQFILSSKKLLLSDSGFYLCAWSVEGAAEAFFGQGTRLTVV.

This chain uses TRBV20-1 with TRBJ2-3; D unresolved. Deletions cut 0 bases from V and 5 bases from J, with 9 bases between. CDR1 is DFQATT and CDR2 is SNEGSKA in the germline V gene (reference sequence). The CDR3 extends over 13 amino acids. The CDR3 coding sequence is TGCAGTGCTAGAGATCGCGGCCTAGATACGCAGTATTTT. Translation: CSARDRGLDTQYF.

The table lists this clonotype with a count of one. The chain employs TRBV5-1 and TRBJ1-2, with 7 bases fitting TRBD1. V lost 4 bases and J lost 3; bases outside the gene matches: 6. Germline V lookup: CDR1 SGHRS, CDR2 YFSETQ. CDR3 length: 14 amino acids. CDR3 sequence: CASSQTGEDYGYTF. The CDR3 DNA reads TGCGCCAGCAGCCAAACAGGGGAGGACTATGGCTACACCTTC.